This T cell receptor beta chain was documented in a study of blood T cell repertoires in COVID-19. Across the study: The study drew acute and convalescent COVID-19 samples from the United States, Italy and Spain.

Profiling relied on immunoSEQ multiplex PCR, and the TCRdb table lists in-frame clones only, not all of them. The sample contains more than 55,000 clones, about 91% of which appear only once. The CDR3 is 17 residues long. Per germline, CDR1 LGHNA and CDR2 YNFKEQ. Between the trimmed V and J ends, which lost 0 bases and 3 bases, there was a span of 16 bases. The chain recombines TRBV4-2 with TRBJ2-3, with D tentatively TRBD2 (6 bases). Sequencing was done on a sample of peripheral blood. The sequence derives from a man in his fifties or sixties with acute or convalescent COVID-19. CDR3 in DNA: TGTGCCAGCAGCCAAGAGGGCCGTGTTGCGGGGACAGATACGCAGTATTTT. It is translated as CASSQEGRVAGTDTQYF.